These 21 T cell receptor beta chains originate from one sample sequenced in a study of T cell repertoires in cytomegalovirus infection (dated by TCRdb to the late 2010s). Their antigens are not known. The listed sequencing device is Illumina HiSeq 1500. TCRdb trimmed public reads at Q25 via fastp, called clones via MiXCR and kept in-frame beta chains. Each entry merges the rows of one CDR3 protein and shows their most common DNA and genes. This sample lists some 57,000 distinct CDR3 sequences; roughly 32% were detected once. The ten largest clones add up to approximately 70% of the sample. Sequencing input: PBMCs, sequenced either directly or after in vitro stimulation (not recorded which). These receptors came from a human donor in good health (CMV status not recorded). Some clones in this sample may be carry-over from other donors' samples.

Concerning this clonotype: Germline is not matched at one junction end, which may reflect a read error. This chain links TRBV4-1 with TRBJ1-4; D gene ambiguous. The germline CDR1 and CDR2 sequences are MGHRA and YSYEKL. This CDR3 is built from 14 residues. This CDR3 is CASGQRIMGEKLFF. CDR3 nucleotides: TGTGCCAGCGGCCAGAGAATTATGGGTGAAAAACTGTTTTTT.

V is TRBV7-9 and J is TRBJ2-1; 9 positions match TRBD2. Per the germline V gene, CDR1 is SEHNR and CDR2 is FQNEAQ (reference sequence). This CDR3 is 18 amino acids long. J lost 1 base, V lost 5 bases, and 12 bases had no gene match. CDR3 loop: CASSEDLAGTPSYNEQFF. As DNA, the CDR3 is TGTGCCAGCAGCGAAGATCTAGCGGGGACCCCTTCCTACAATGAGCAGTTCTTC.

This clonotype was counted between two and nine times. The V and J genes are TRBV6-1 and TRBJ2-5; perhaps TRBD2 as D (6 bases). CDR1 MNHNS and CDR2 SASEGT come from the germline V gene. V was cut by 7 bases and J by 0 bases, with 12 bases left in between. The CDR3 extends over 14 amino acids. CDR3 bases: TGTGCCAGCATAGTAGCGGCGTACCAAGAGACCCAGTACTTC. Amino acids: CASIVAAYQETQYF.

The chain employs TRBV5-5 and TRBJ2-4; TRBD2 is a possible D gene (5 bases). V lost 2 bases to trimming and J lost 2 bases, with 14 bases between them. Germline V gene sequence: CDR1 SGHKS, CDR2 YYEKEE (reference sequence). The CDR3 is 16 amino acids. The CDR3 coding sequence is TGTGCCAGCAGCTTCCCCCGATCCGGGACCAAAAACATTCAGTACTTC. Its translation is CASSFPRSGTKNIQYF. The full variable domain, with the rest looked up from reference TRBV5-5 and TRBJ2-4, is DAGVTQSPTHLIKTRGQQVTLRCSPISGHKSVSWYQQVLGQGPQFIFQYYEKEERGRGNFPDRFSARQFPNYSSELNVNALLLGDSALYLCASSFPRSGTKNIQYFGAGTRLSVL.

The chain is built from TRBV28 and TRBJ2-5, with 8 bases matching TRBD2. Germline V gives CDR1 MDHEN, CDR2 SYDVKM. Trimming removed 7 bases from V and 6 bases from J; junction bases left unmatched: 10. The CDR3 extends over 14 amino acids. CDR3 residues: CASTAGGGLKTQYF. The CDR3 DNA reads as TGTGCCAGCACCGCTGGCGGGGGGTTGAAGACCCAGTACTTC.

The rearrangement joins TRBV7-2 to TRBJ2-3, with D perhaps TRBD2 (7 bases). The V end was cut by 8 bases, the J end by 6 bases, with 18 bases between. This CDR3 has 14 residues. Looked up from germline, CDR1 is SGHTA and CDR2 is FQGNSA. In DNA form, the CDR3 reads TGTGCCAGCTCCCTCCCCGGGGGGCGGGATACGCAGTATTTT. Protein product: CASSLPGGRDTQYF.

V gene TRBV5-4 combines with J gene TRBJ2-3, with 14 bases identical to TRBD2. This CDR3 is 16 amino acids long. From germline, CDR1 is SGHNT and CDR2 YYREEE (reference sequence). The V gene end was trimmed by 4 bases and the J gene end by 6 bases; junction bases not matched to a gene: 7. DNA for the CDR3: TGTGCCAGCAGCCCCGGGACTAGCGGGAGAGGCGATACGCAGTATTTT. Translating it yields CASSPGTSGRGDTQYF. Looking up the rest from reference TRBV5-4 and TRBJ2-3 gives the full variable domain: ETGVTQSPTHLIKTRGQQVTLRCSSQSGHNTVSWYQQALGQGPQFIFQYYREEENGRGNFPPRFSGLQFPNYSSELNVNALELDDSALYLCASSPGTSGRGDTQYFGPGTRLTVL.

This clonotype occurred many times. The V call is TRBV7-2, the J call TRBJ2-1, with 9 bases that match TRBD2. The germline CDR1 and CDR2 sequences are SGHTA and FQGNSA. With 6 bases clipped from V and 4 bases from J, the junction kept 19 bases outside the gene matches. The CDR3 has 19 residues. In DNA, the CDR3 is TGTGCCAGCAGTCATAGCGGGGCGGGGGGGGGACATACGTACAATGAGCAGTTCTTC. It yields the protein CASSHSGAGGGHTYNEQFF.

V is TRBV5-4 and J is TRBJ1-1, with a tentative D call TRBD1 (5 bases). This CDR3 has 15 residues. Trimming removed 3 bases from V and 0 bases from J, with 12 bases in between. From germline, CDR1 is SGHNT and CDR2 YYREEE (reference sequence). CDR3 DNA: TGTGCCAGCAGCTCCGCGCGACAGATGAACACTGAAGCTTTCTTT. It codes for CASSSARQMNTEAFF.

The V gene is TRBV25-1, the J gene TRBJ2-1, with D tentatively TRBD1 or TRBD2 (5 bases each). The CDR3 length is 12 residues. Germline V lookup: CDR1 MGHDK, CDR2 SYGVNS. The V end was cut by 4 bases, the J end by 10 bases, with 11 bases between. The CDR3 DNA is TGTGCCAGCAGTGGGGATAGGGACGAGCAGTTCTTC. Its protein is CASSGDRDEQFF. The whole variable domain, filled in from reference TRBV25-1 and TRBJ2-1, reads EADIYQTPRYLVIGTGKKITLECSQTMGHDKMYWYQQDPGMELHLIHYSYGVNSTEKGDLSSESTVSRIRTEHFPLTLESARPSHTSQYLCASSGDRDEQFFGPGTRLTVL.

The chain links TRBV15 to TRBJ1-6; D uncertain. The V and J ends lost 0 bases and 8 bases respectively, with 5 bases between them. The CDR3 extends over 13 amino acids. Germline values: CDR1 LNHNV, CDR2 YYDKDF (reference sequence). The CDR3 protein is CATSRDTDSPLHF. The CDR3 DNA sequence: TGTGCCACCAGCAGAGATACGGATTCACCCCTCCACTTT. The full variable domain, its missing parts supplied by reference TRBV15 and TRBJ1-6, is DAMVIQNPRYQVTQFGKPVTLSCSQTLNHNVMYWYQQKSSQAPKLLFHYYDKDFNNEADTPDNFQSRRPNTSFCFLDIRSPGLGDTAMYLCATSRDTDSPLHFGNGTRLTVT.

This rearrangement joins TRBV19 to TRBJ2-3; TRBD2 agrees at 8 bases. Germline CDR1 LNHDA, CDR2 SQIVND (reference sequence). This CDR3 spans 18 amino acids. J lost 4 bases, V lost 3 bases, and 15 bases had no gene match. CDR3 sequence reads: CASSITPSGTSVSDTQYF. CDR3 bases: TGTGCCAGTAGTATTACACCGTCCGGGACTAGTGTCTCAGATACGCAGTATTTT.

J is TRBJ1-1 and V is TRBV5-4; D ambiguous. Trimming pared 0 bases from V and 6 bases from J, leaving 6 bases between. Germline CDR1 SGHNT, CDR2 YYREEE (reference sequence). The CDR3 consists of 12 residues. CDR3 DNA sequence: TGTGCCAGCAGCTTGGTAGGCTCTGAAGCTTTCTTT. Its translation: CASSLVGSEAFF.

This chain connects TRBV18 to TRBJ2-7, with a tentative D call TRBD2 (6 bases). V was clipped by 3 bases and J by 3 bases, with 15 bases between them. The CDR3 length is 15 residues. Germline-derived CDR1 and CDR2 are KGHSH and LQKENI. The DNA for the CDR3 is TGTGCCAGCTCACCGGGGAGGACGGACGGCTACGAGCAGTACTTC. Its translation: CASSPGRTDGYEQYF. The variable domain in full, with the rest retrieved from reference TRBV18 and TRBJ2-7, is NAGVMQNPRHLVRRRGQEARLRCSPMKGHSHVYWYRQLPEEGLKFMVYLQKENIIDESGMPKERFSAEFPKEGPSILRIQQVVRGDSAAYFCASSPGRTDGYEQYFGPGTRLTVT.

At least ten counts were recorded for this clonotype. The rearrangement joins TRBV7-2 to TRBJ2-4; no definite D call. This CDR3 has 14 amino acids. From germline, CDR1 is SGHTA and CDR2 FQGNSA. V gave up 0 bases and J gave up 8 bases, with 11 bases separating them. CDR3 in DNA: TGTGCCAGCAGCTTAGCTACAGCCCTCGACATTCAGTACTTC. Protein sequence: CASSLATALDIQYF.

In DNA form, the CDR3 reads TGTGCCAGCGGGAAACACAGGGACGGGGGCGAAGCCGGGGAGCTGTTTTTT. Amino acid sequence: CASGKHRDGGEAGELFF. The chain couples TRBV10-3 to TRBJ2-2, with D possibly being TRBD1 or TRBD2 (6 bases each). CDR1 and CDR2 from the germline V gene are ENHRY and SYGVKD. CDR3 length: 17 amino acids. V was trimmed by 10 bases and J by 6 bases, leaving 27 bases between them.

This sequence joins TRBV7-6 and TRBJ2-7; TRBD2 is a possible D gene (6 bases). Deletions cut 4 bases from V and 3 bases from J, with 19 bases between. The CDR3 is 16 residues long. CDR1 is SGHVS and CDR2 is FNYEAQ in the germline V gene. CDR3 DNA: TGTGCCAGCAGCTCACCCCGGGGGTCGGGTTTCTACGAGCAGTACTTC. Its protein is CASSSPRGSGFYEQYF. Full variable domain (remainder filled in from reference TRBV7-6 and TRBJ2-7): GAGVSQSPRYKVTKRGQDVALRCDPISGHVSLYWYRQALGQGPEFLTYFNYEAQQDKSGLPNDRFSAERPEGSISTLTIQRTEQRDSAMYRCASSSPRGSGFYEQYFGPGTRLTVT.

This clonotype was seen a few times. V gene TRBV6-2 or TRBV6-3 combines with J gene TRBJ1-2; D is unresolved. The V gene lost 5 bases and the J gene lost 4 bases, with 14 bases spanning the gap. The CDR3 consists of 14 residues. Germline CDR1 and CDR2: MNHEY and SVGEGT. The CDR3: CASSPATPVYGYTF. The CDR3 coding sequence is TGTGCCAGCAGTCCCGCGACACCGGTCTATGGCTACACCTTC.

This clonotype was detected only a few times. The V call is TRBV12-3 or TRBV12-4, the J call TRBJ2-2; 8 bases are shared with TRBD1. Trimming at V came to 6 bases and at J to 4 bases, leaving 10 bases not matched to a gene. The CDR3 spans 16 residues. The DNA of the CDR3 is TGTGCCAGCAGACAACCGGGACAGGCACCCACCGGGGAGCTGTTTTTT. Translation gives CASRQPGQAPTGELFF.

V gene TRBV19 combines with J gene TRBJ2-1, with 11 nucleotides matching TRBD1. Per the germline V gene, CDR1 is LNHDA and CDR2 is SQIVND (reference sequence). J gave up 7 bases and V 3 bases, and 14 bases lay outside the gene matches. The length of the CDR3 is 18 residues. The CDR3 sequence is CASSIMGEGQGVRNEQFF. The DNA of the CDR3 is TGTGCCAGTAGTATTATGGGGGAGGGACAGGGGGTTCGGAATGAGCAGTTCTTC.

The chain employs TRBV2 and TRBJ1-1; D uncertain. There are 15 residues in the CDR3. Germline lookup yields CDR1 SNHLY and CDR2 FYNNEI. V lost 11 bases and J 1 base, leaving 20 bases between the germline ends. CDR3 protein: CAGRAALPGNTEAFF. CDR3 coding DNA: TGTGCCGGACGGGCAGCGTTACCAGGGAACACTGAAGCTTTCTTT.